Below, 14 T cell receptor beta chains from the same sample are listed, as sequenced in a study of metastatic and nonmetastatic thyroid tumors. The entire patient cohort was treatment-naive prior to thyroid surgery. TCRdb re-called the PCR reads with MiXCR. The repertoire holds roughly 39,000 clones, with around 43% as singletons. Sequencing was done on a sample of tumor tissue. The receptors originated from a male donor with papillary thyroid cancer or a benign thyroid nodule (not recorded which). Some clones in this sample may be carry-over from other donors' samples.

CDR3 amino acids: CSARDASGSYEQYF. The CDR3 DNA sequence: TGCAGTGCTAGAGATGCTAGCGGGAGCTACGAGCAGTACTTC. The chain couples TRBV20-1 to TRBJ2-7; TRBD2 matches 10 bases. CDR1 and CDR2 (germline): DFQATT, SNEGSKA (reference sequence). The CDR3 is 14 amino acids. With V trimmed by 0 bases and J by 3 bases, 2 bases remained unmatched.

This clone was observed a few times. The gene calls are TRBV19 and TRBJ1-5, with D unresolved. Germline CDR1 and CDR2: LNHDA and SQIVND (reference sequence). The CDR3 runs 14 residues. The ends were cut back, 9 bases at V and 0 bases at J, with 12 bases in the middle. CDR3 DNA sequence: TGTGCCAGCGACTTATCTAATAGCAATCAGCCCCAGCATTTT. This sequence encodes CASDLSNSNQPQHF. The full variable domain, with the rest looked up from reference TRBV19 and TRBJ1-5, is DGGITQSPKYLFRKEGQNVTLSCEQNLNHDAMYWYRQDPGQGLRLIYYSQIVNDFQKGDIAEGYSVSREKKESFPLTVTSAQKNPTAFYLCASDLSNSNQPQHFGDGTRLSIL.

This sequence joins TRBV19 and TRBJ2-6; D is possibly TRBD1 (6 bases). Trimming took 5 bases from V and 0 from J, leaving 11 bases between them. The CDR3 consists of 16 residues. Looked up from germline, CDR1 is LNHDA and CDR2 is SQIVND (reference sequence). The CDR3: CASSLGQTSGANVLTF. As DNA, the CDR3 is TGTGCCAGTAGTCTCGGACAGACCTCTGGGGCCAACGTCCTGACTTTC.

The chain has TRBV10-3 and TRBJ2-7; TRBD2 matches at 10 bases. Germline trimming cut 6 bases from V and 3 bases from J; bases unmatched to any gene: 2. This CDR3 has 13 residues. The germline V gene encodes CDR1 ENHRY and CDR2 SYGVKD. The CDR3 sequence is CAIRGLASYEQYF. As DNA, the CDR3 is TGTGCCATCAGGGGACTAGCGAGCTACGAGCAGTACTTC.

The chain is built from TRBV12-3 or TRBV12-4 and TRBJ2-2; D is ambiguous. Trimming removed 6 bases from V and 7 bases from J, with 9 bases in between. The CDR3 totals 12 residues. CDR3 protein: CASREGVGELFF. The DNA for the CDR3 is TGTGCCAGCAGGGAAGGAGTCGGGGAGCTGTTTTTT.

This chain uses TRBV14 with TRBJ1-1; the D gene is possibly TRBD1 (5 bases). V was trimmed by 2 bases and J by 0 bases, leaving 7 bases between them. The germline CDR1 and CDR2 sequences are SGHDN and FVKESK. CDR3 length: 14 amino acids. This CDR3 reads CASSQPGMNTEAFF. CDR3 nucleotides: TGTGCCAGCAGCCAACCAGGGATGAACACTGAAGCTTTCTTT. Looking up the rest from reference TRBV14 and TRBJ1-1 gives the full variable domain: EAGVTQFPSHSVIEKGQTVTLRCDPISGHDNLYWYRRVMGKEIKFLLHFVKESKQDESGMPNNRFLAERTGGTYSTLKVQPAELEDSGVYFCASSQPGMNTEAFFGQGTRLTVV.

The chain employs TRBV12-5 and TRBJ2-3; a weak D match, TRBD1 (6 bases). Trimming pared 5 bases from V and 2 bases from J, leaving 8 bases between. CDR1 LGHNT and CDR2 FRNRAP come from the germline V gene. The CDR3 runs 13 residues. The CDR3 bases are TGTGCTAGTGGTCAGGGGCCCACAGATACGCAGTATTTT. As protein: CASGQGPTDTQYF.

In DNA form, the CDR3 reads TGCAGTGCTAGCGGGACAGTATTAGGCGGGGACTGCAATGAGCAGTTCTTC. Translation: CSASGTVLGGDCNEQFF. This chain links TRBV20-1 with TRBJ2-1; D might be TRBD1 (7 bases). V lost 3 bases and J lost 6, with 24 bases in between. The CDR3 extends over 17 amino acids. Per the germline V gene, CDR1 is DFQATT and CDR2 is SNEGSKA (reference sequence).

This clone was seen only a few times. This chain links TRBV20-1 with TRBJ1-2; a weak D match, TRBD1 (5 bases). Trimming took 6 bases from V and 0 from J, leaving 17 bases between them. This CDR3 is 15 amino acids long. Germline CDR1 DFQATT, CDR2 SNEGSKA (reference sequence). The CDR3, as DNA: TGCAGTGCCTCCCTGGAGGGGATGTCTAACTATGGCTACACCTTC. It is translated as CSASLEGMSNYGYTF.

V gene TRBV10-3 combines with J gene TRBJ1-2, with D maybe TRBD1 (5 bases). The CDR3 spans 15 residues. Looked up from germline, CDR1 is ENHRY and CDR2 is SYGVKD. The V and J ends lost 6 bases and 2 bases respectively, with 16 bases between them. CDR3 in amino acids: CAIRDMGGDNYGYTF. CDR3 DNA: TGTGCCATCAGGGATATGGGGGGGGACAACTATGGCTACACCTTC.

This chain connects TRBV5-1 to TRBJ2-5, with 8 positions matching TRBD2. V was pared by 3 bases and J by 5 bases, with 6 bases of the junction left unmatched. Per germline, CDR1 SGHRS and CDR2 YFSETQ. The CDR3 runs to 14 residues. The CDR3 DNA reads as TGCGCCAGCAGCTATAGCGGGAAGGGGGAGACCCAGTACTTC. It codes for CASSYSGKGETQYF.

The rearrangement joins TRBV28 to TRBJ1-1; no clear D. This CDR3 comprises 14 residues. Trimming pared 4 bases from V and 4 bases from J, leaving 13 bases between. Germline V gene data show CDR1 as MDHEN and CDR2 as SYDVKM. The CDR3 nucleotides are TGTGCCAGCAGTTCGCTAGCGAGCGGCACTGAAGCTTTCTTT. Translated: CASSSLASGTEAFF.

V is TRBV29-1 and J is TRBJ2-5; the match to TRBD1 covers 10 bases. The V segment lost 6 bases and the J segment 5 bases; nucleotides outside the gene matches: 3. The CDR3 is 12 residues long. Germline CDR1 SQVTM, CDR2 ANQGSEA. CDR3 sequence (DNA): TGCAGCGTGACAGGGGGCAAGGAGACCCAGTACTTC. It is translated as CSVTGGKETQYF.

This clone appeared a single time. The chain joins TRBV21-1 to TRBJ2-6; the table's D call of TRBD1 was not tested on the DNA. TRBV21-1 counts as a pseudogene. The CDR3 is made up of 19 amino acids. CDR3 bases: TGTGCCAGCAGCGCCGAAGGCCGAACAGAGGGGTCTGGGGCCAACGTCCTGACTTTC. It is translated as CASSAEGRTEGSGANVLTF.